This T cell receptor beta chain was obtained from a study of T cells expressing NK-cell markers. Study context: Repertoire data for TCR beta were derived from sorted T cells (CD3+CD56+NKG2C+, CD3+CD56+NKG2C- and CD3+CD56-NKG2C+).

Germline CDR1 and CDR2: MRHNA and SNTAGT. CDR3 length: 14 amino acids. The TCR beta cDNA came from 5'RACE template switching with UMIs. After re-calling the 5' RACE reads, TCRdb lists one entry per CDR3 protein, DNA absent. The table lists a few hundred thousand distinct CDR3 sequences. The receptor was isolated from a woman aged 50 to 60 in good health. Sequencing was carried out using blood T cells: a sorted CD56 or NKG2C T cell subset, CD4+ or CD8+ T cells, or bulk PBMC T cells (not recorded which). This chain links TRBV6-4 with TRBJ2-2; the D call of TRBD1 rests on TCRdb alone, since no DNA is present to check it. The CDR3 region is CASSAEGAFGELFF.